Each of the 18 T cell receptor beta chains below was sequenced from the same sample in a study of cytomegalovirus exposure and HLA in healthy donors. 13 Jbeta primers and 60 Vbeta primers were used for the PCR. Some clones are missing from TCRdb's copy, which holds only in-frame ones; the method was immunoSEQ multiplex PCR. The sample has under 120,000 clones, 65% to 75% seen once. Sample: PBMCs. All receptors derive from a man aged 40-49 years in good health and CMV-seropositive.

This clone is a singleton in its sample. V gene TRBV5-4 combines with J gene TRBJ1-1; 9 bases match TRBD1. The germline V gene has CDR1 SGHNT and CDR2 YYREEE (reference sequence). J lost 5 bases, V lost 3 bases, and 8 bases had no gene match. CDR3 length: 15 residues. The CDR3, as DNA: TGTGCCAGCAGCTGGGGGGACAGGGAGGGAACTGAAGCTTTCTTT. Translating gives CASSWGDREGTEAFF.

V is TRBV28 and J is TRBJ1-2; the D gene is possibly TRBD1 (5 bases). CDR3 size: 13 residues. V was trimmed by 3 bases and J by 4 bases, leaving 9 bases between them. The germline V gene has CDR1 MDHEN and CDR2 SYDVKM. This chain's CDR3 is CASSLGLSYGYTF. The CDR3 nucleotides are TGTGCCAGCAGTTTGGGACTTAGCTATGGCTACACCTTC.

This clone occurred once. This chain connects TRBV6-1 to TRBJ2-1, with TRBD1 matching 7 bases. V lost 6 bases and J lost 0; bases outside the gene matches: 5. This CDR3 spans 15 amino acids. Germline V CDR1 and CDR2: MNHNS, SASEGT. CDR3 DNA sequence: TGTGCCAGCAGGACAGGGATGGGCTCCTACAATGAGCAGTTCTTC. Translation: CASRTGMGSYNEQFF.

This chain joins TRBV6-4 and TRBJ2-1; 8 bases fit TRBD2. From germline, CDR1 is MRHNA and CDR2 SNTAGT. This CDR3 region has 16 residues. Trimming cost V 0 bases and J 6 bases; bases outside gene matches: 7. The CDR3 loop is CASSDSFGTRFNEQFF. The CDR3 DNA is TGTGCCAGCAGTGACTCGTTCGGGACTAGGTTCAATGAGCAGTTCTTC.

This chain uses TRBV10-1 with TRBJ2-6; 7 nucleotides line up with TRBD1. V trimming: 5 bases; J trimming: 1 base; junction bases outside the gene matches: 5. The CDR3 runs to 16 residues. The germline V gene encodes CDR1 WNHNN and CDR2 SYGVQD (reference sequence). Here the CDR3 DNA reads TGCGCCAGCAGTCCAGGGGGAGAGTCTGGGGCCAACGTCCTGACTTTC. Translating it yields CASSPGGESGANVLTF.

The V call is TRBV7-2, the J call TRBJ2-7; TRBD2 matches at 7 bases. The CDR3 is 14 amino acids. CDR1 is SGHTA and CDR2 is FQGNSA in the germline V gene. The V and J ends lost 3 bases and 1 base, in that order; junction bases with no gene match: 3. The CDR3 DNA follows: TGTGCCAGCAGCTTTTCAGCGGGGTCCTACGAGCAGTACTTC. Residues: CASSFSAGSYEQYF.

The CDR3, as DNA: TGTGCCAGTAGTTTGGGGTCGGGGTATACAGATACGCAGTATTTT. Translation: CASSLGSGYTDTQYF. This chain connects TRBV19 to TRBJ2-3; maybe TRBD2 (5 bases). This CDR3 contains 15 residues. Trimming took off 5 bases at V and 3 bases at J, with 15 bases between the two ends. CDR1 is LNHDA and CDR2 is SQIVND in the germline V gene (reference sequence).

CDR3 protein: CASSAGTGLAYEQYF. The CDR3, as DNA: TGTGCCAGCAGCGCCGGGACAGGCCTTGCCTACGAGCAGTACTTC. V and J are TRBV7-3 and TRBJ2-7; 8 bases map to TRBD1. Germline loops: CDR1 SGHTA, CDR2 FQGTGA. V lost 5 bases, J lost 2 bases, and 8 bases stayed unmatched. The CDR3 runs 15 residues.

V is TRBV9 and J is TRBJ2-6, with TRBD2 matching over 11 bases. This CDR3 contains 18 residues. CDR1 is SGDLS and CDR2 is YYNGEE in the germline V gene. With 2 bases clipped from V and 0 bases from J, the junction kept 4 bases outside the gene matches. The CDR3 bases are TGTGCCAGCAGCGTCGGGACTAGCGGAAGCTCTGGGGCCAACGTCCTGACTTTC. As protein: CASSVGTSGSSGANVLTF.

This rearrangement joins TRBV30 to TRBJ2-7; 8 bases are a match to TRBD2. J was trimmed by 4 bases and V by 3 bases; bases with no gene match: 8. Germline CDR1 is GTSNPN and CDR2 is SVGIG (reference sequence). CDR3 length: 14 amino acids. The CDR3 region has the DNA TGTGCCTGGAGGTGGGGACTAGGTAATTACGAGCAGTACTTC. Protein: CAWRWGLGNYEQYF.

This clone occurred a few times. The chain carries TRBV6-1 and TRBJ1-2; weak D call: TRBD1 (5 bases). Trimming took 6 bases from V and 2 from J, leaving 13 bases between them. CDR3 length equals 14 residues. Germline CDR1 is MNHNS and CDR2 is SASEGT. CDR3 loop: CASRGGRTNYGYTF. The CDR3 DNA follows: TGTGCCAGCAGGGGGGGACGGACAAACTATGGCTACACCTTC.

The chain couples TRBV6-5 to TRBJ1-4, with D maybe TRBD1 (6 bases). Germline CDR1 and CDR2: MNHEY and SVGAGI. Deletions cut 6 bases from V and 6 bases from J, with 14 bases between. The CDR3 contains 14 residues. For the CDR3, the DNA is TGTGCCAGCAGCTCAAGGGGGGGGGATGAAAAACTGTTTTTT. Translating it yields CASSSRGGDEKLFF.

The rearrangement links TRBV10-3 to TRBJ2-1; TRBD2 matches at 12 bases. This CDR3 comprises 16 residues. Germline trimming cut 3 bases from V and 7 bases from J; bases unmatched to any gene: 7. Germline V CDR1 and CDR2: ENHRY, SYGVKD. The CDR3 region is CAISDLTSGSRNEQFF. CDR3 nucleotide sequence: TGTGCCATCAGTGACTTGACTAGCGGGAGTCGGAATGAGCAGTTCTTC.

This clone showed up just once. This rearrangement joins TRBV5-6 to TRBJ1-5; D is undetermined. The CDR3 has 15 residues. Germline V lookup: CDR1 SGHDT, CDR2 YYEEEE. V was pared by 2 bases and J by 0 bases, with 9 bases between. Here the CDR3 reads CASSFGIYSNQPQHF. The CDR3 DNA reads TGTGCCAGCAGCTTCGGGATTTATAGCAATCAGCCCCAGCATTTT.

The chain recombines TRBV6-1 with TRBJ2-7, with TRBD1 as a possible D gene (6 bases). CDR3 size: 15 residues. V gave up 1 base and J gave up 0 bases, with 10 bases separating them. Germline V CDR1 and CDR2: MNHNS, SASEGT. The CDR3 sequence is CASSEGQGGSYEQYV. The CDR3 DNA sequence: TGTGCCAGCAGTGAAGGCCAAGGGGGCTCCTACGAGCAGTACGTC.

The CDR3 here is CASSLGGGTKNIQYF. The CDR3 nucleotides read TGTGCCAGCAGCTTAGGCGGGGGCACCAAAAACATTCAGTACTTC. The chain is built from TRBV7-9 and TRBJ2-4; TRBD2 is a possible D gene (7 bases). V was clipped by 1 base and J by 2 bases, with 9 bases between them. The CDR3 is 15 residues long. Germline CDR1 is SEHNR and CDR2 is FQNEAQ (reference sequence).

V usage is TRBV27 and J usage is TRBJ1-1, with D perhaps TRBD1 (5 bases). Looked up from germline, CDR1 is MNHEY and CDR2 is SMNVEV (reference sequence). CDR3 length: 14 amino acids. V was cut by 2 bases and J by 4 bases, with 11 bases left in between. In DNA form, the CDR3 reads TGTGCCAGCAGTTTAAAGGGGCCTGGCACTGAAGCTTTCTTT. This encodes CASSLKGPGTEAFF.

This clone was recorded a few times. The chain has TRBV6-1 and TRBJ1-1; 8 nucleotides match TRBD1. Germline trimming cut 4 bases from V and 5 bases from J; bases unmatched to any gene: 3. This CDR3 spans 13 amino acids. Germline CDR1 is MNHNS and CDR2 is SASEGT. CDR3: CASSGQGYTEAFF. The CDR3 DNA follows: TGTGCCAGCAGTGGACAGGGGTATACTGAAGCTTTCTTT.